This T cell receptor beta chain was identified in a study of spatial heterogeneity in lung cancer. At least ten counts were recorded for this clonotype. TCRdb re-analysed the 5' RACE reads in MiXCR, keeping a single row per CDR3 protein. The sample consists of about 120,000 distinct CDR3 sequences, more than 9% of them appearing once. Germline CDR1 is DFQATT and CDR2 is SNEGSKA (reference sequence). The germline V and J ends were trimmed by 4 bases and 7 bases, with 20 bases remaining between them. There are 15 residues in the CDR3. Indicated time point: blood at routine non-recurrence follow-up after resection. Sequencing of whole RNA from tumor, nontumor lung or frozen PBMC involved no sorting.

This chain uses TRBV20-1 with TRBJ2-1; D is perhaps TRBD2 (6 bases). The sequencing used PBMCs, collected at follow-up. This sequence was found in a male donor with early-stage non-small cell lung cancer. The CDR3 is CSATGGRGSLNEQFF. The CDR3 coding sequence is TGCAGTGCTACGGGCGGACGGGGGTCCCTTAATGAGCAGTTCTTC.